The sequence of this TCR beta chain was determined in a study of vaccination and CD4 T cells after COVID-19. Study details: Post-vaccination specimens were collected at a median of approximately 74 days following dose two (range 14 to 241).

MiXCR, applied by TCRdb to the PCR reads, yields one record per CDR3 protein. The sample records 12,000 to 15,000 distinct CDR3 sequences, roughly three quarters being singletons. This receptor was taken from a human donor who had recovered from COVID-19. Specimen: CD4+ T cells from blood, collected after SARS-CoV-2 vaccination.

CDR3 region: CASSYRLARDTEAFF. CDR3 DNA: TGTGCCAGCAGCTATCGACTCGCGAGGGACACTGAAGCTTTCTTT. This chain uses TRBV12-3 or TRBV12-4 with TRBJ1-1; D gene uncertain. This CDR3 spans 15 amino acids. Trimming stripped 6 bases from V and 3 bases from J, with 17 bases between.